This T cell receptor beta chain was found in a study of T cell repertoires in cytomegalovirus infection. A note on this clonotype: Its target is unknown.

Trimming cost V 5 bases and J 6 bases; bases outside gene matches: 16. The germline V gene has CDR1 MNHEY and CDR2 SVGEGT. CDR3 size: 18 residues. In TCRdb, the reads were re-called with MiXCR into one record per CDR3 protein. The repertoire holds some 500,000 distinct CDR3 sequences, with just under 40% as singletons. The sequenced sample was cultured PBMCs, obtained from culture after CMV antigen stimulation. The chain employs TRBV6-2 or TRBV6-3 and TRBJ2-7, with TRBD2 matching over 13 bases. The source is a human donor in good health (CMV status not recorded). Some clones in this sample may be carry-over from other donors' samples. CDR3 amino acids: CASSTADELAGGPGEQYF. In DNA, the CDR3 is TGTGCCAGCAGTACTGCAGATGAACTAGCGGGAGGGCCCGGCGAGCAGTACTTC.